This entry lists 5 T cell receptor beta chains sequenced from one sample in a study of T-cell reconstitution after alpha-beta-depleted transplantation in children. TCRbeta library construction was performed incorporating unique molecular identifiers. TCRdb reanalysed the PCR reads using MiXCR and keeps one entry per CDR3 protein. The sample shows over 550,000 distinct CDR3 sequences, about 10% of them seen only once. The specimen was PBMCs from the stem cell graft donor, collected from the stem cell graft. The receptor source for this set is a human donor who donated a stem cell graft to a child with acute myeloid leukemia.

The chain recombines TRBV11-2 with TRBJ2-3, with TRBD2 matching 10 bases. The CDR3 is made up of 18 amino acids. The germline V gene encodes CDR1 SGHAT and CDR2 FQNNGV. V shed 3 bases, J shed 1 base, and the junction held 10 bases outside the gene matches. CDR3 sequence (DNA): TGTGCCAGCAGCTTGTTCCCGCCGGGACTAGCGCGCACAGATACGCAGTATTTT. Residues: CASSLFPPGLARTDTQYF.

This clonotype was counted many times. The V and J genes are TRBV27 and TRBJ1-2; TRBD1 matches 7 bases. From germline, CDR1 is MNHEY and CDR2 SMNVEV (reference sequence). The CDR3 consists of 14 residues. With 3 bases clipped from V and 4 bases from J, the junction kept 5 bases outside the gene matches. CDR3 protein: CASSFVAGGYGYTF. The CDR3 bases are TGTGCCAGCAGTTTTGTGGCAGGGGGCTATGGCTACACCTTC.

This chain links TRBV7-8 with TRBJ1-1, with D perhaps matching TRBD1 (5 bases). The CDR3 sequence is 14 residues long. Trimming removed 7 bases from V and 1 base from J, with 13 bases in between. In germline, CDR1 is SGHVS, CDR2 FQNEAQ. The CDR3, as DNA: TGTGCCAGCACCCAAAGTGGGGGGAACACTGAAGCTTTCTTT. This gives the protein CASTQSGGNTEAFF.

In its sample, this clonotype was seen a few times. The rearrangement links TRBV7-2 to TRBJ2-2, with unresolved D. V was cut by 5 bases and J by 4 bases, with 11 bases left in between. The CDR3 spans 14 residues. CDR1 and CDR2 from the germline V gene are SGHTA and FQGNSA. CDR3 nucleotides: TGTGCCAGCAGCCGTCAAACGGGCACCGGGGAGCTGTTTTTT. Its translation is CASSRQTGTGELFF.

This clonotype was seen only a few times. This chain links TRBV5-1 with TRBJ2-7, with 9 nucleotides matching TRBD1. V trimming: 1 base; J trimming: 5 bases; junction bases outside the gene matches: 4. The CDR3 has 14 residues. Germline V gives CDR1 SGHRS, CDR2 YFSETQ. The CDR3 sequence is CASSLQQGADEQYF. The CDR3 bases are TGCGCCAGCAGCTTGCAACAGGGGGCAGACGAGCAGTACTTC.